Listed here are 18 T cell receptor beta chains from one sample, sequenced in a study of blood T cell repertoires in COVID-19. Here immunoSEQ multiplex PCR was the method, and the copy in TCRdb shows in-frame clones only, minus some. The table records about 210,000 clones, approximately 89% of them present only once. What was sequenced was peripheral blood. These receptors were obtained from a woman between 40 and 55 years old with acute or convalescent COVID-19.

This clone is a singleton in its sample. V usage is TRBV24-1 and J usage is TRBJ2-5, with 12 bases fitting TRBD1. The CDR3 spans 15 residues. The V gene end was trimmed by 7 bases and the J gene end by 1 base; junction bases not matched to a gene: 3. Germline V gene lookup returns CDR1 KGHDR and CDR2 SFDVKD. CDR3 bases: TGTGCCACCAGCCGGGGACAGGGGGCCCAAGAGACCCAGTACTTC. Its protein is CATSRGQGAQETQYF.

The chain recombines TRBV11-3 with TRBJ2-5; perhaps TRBD2 as D (6 bases). Between the trimmed V and J ends, which lost 0 bases and 4 bases, there was a span of 12 bases. Germline V gene data show CDR1 as SGHNT and CDR2 as YENEEA. The CDR3 totals 15 residues. For the CDR3, the DNA is TGTGCCAGCAGCTTAGATTCCGGGGGTCGAGAGACCCAGTACTTC. Translation: CASSLDSGGRETQYF.

The V call is TRBV6-4, the J call TRBJ1-1; no clear D. With 2 bases removed from V and 7 bases from J, the gap between germline ends came to 5 bases. Per the germline V gene, CDR1 is MRHNA and CDR2 is SNTAGT. The CDR3 runs 11 residues. The CDR3 spells CASSDGFEAFF. The CDR3, as DNA: TGTGCCAGCAGTGACGGCTTTGAAGCTTTCTTT.

This chain joins TRBV19 and TRBJ2-6; D not certain. The germline V and J ends were trimmed by 2 bases and 2 bases, with 13 bases remaining between them. This CDR3 is 17 amino acids long. Germline CDR1 is LNHDA and CDR2 is SQIVND (reference sequence). CDR3 sequence reads: CASSIRQEMPGANVLTF. In DNA form, the CDR3 reads TGTGCCAGTAGTATACGGCAGGAAATGCCTGGGGCCAACGTCCTGACTTTC.

CDR3 sequence (DNA): TGTGCCACCAGTGATGCGTATGGCGGAGAGACCCAGTACTTC. Translating gives CATSDAYGGETQYF. The chain links TRBV24-1 to TRBJ2-5; D is ambiguous. V was pared by 3 bases and J by 4 bases, with 11 bases between. From germline, CDR1 is KGHDR and CDR2 SFDVKD. The CDR3 totals 14 residues.

The chain couples TRBV11-2 to TRBJ1-3, with D maybe TRBD1 (6 bases). This CDR3 region has 16 residues. The V and J ends lost 4 bases and 2 bases respectively, with 15 bases between them. The V gene's germline CDR1 is SGHAT and CDR2 FQNNGV. CDR3: CASSSRQDGAGNTIYF. The CDR3 DNA follows: TGTGCCAGCAGCTCCAGACAGGACGGGGCTGGAAACACCATATATTTT.

The J gene is TRBJ2-7, the V gene TRBV3-1 (or the pseudogene TRBV3-2); possible D gene TRBD1, 6 bases. V gave up 2 bases and J gave up 9 bases, with 11 bases separating them. The CDR3 extends over 12 amino acids. CDR1 LGHDT and CDR2 YNNKEL come from the germline V gene (reference sequence). The CDR3 region is CASSQQGSGQYV. The CDR3 DNA sequence: TGTGCCAGCAGCCAACAGGGGAGCGGGCAGTACGTC.

The chain combines TRBV5-5 with TRBJ1-2; D remains ambiguous. V lost 1 base and J lost 2, with 6 bases in between. The CDR3 sequence is 13 residues long. Germline values: CDR1 SGHKS, CDR2 YYEKEE (reference sequence). The CDR3 spells CASSLPGNYGYTF. The CDR3 bases are TGTGCCAGCAGCTTGCCCGGGAACTATGGCTACACCTTC. Variable domain in full (rest from reference TRBV5-5 and TRBJ1-2): DAGVTQSPTHLIKTRGQQVTLRCSPISGHKSVSWYQQVLGQGPQFIFQYYEKEERGRGNFPDRFSARQFPNYSSELNVNALLLGDSALYLCASSLPGNYGYTFGSGTRLTVV.

The chain couples TRBV5-5 to TRBJ2-2, with 7 positions matching TRBD1. Unmatched junction bases numbered 14, after V lost 3 bases and J lost 6 bases. The CDR3 spans 17 residues. CDR1 SGHKS and CDR2 YYEKEE come from the germline V gene (reference sequence). CDR3: CASSSTTSTGQSGELFF. DNA for the CDR3: TGTGCCAGCAGCTCCACCACCTCGACAGGGCAATCCGGGGAGCTGTTTTTT.

The J gene is TRBJ1-6, the V gene TRBV6-6; 10 bases align to TRBD1. The V gene's germline CDR1 is MNHNY and CDR2 SVGAGI (reference sequence). The CDR3 runs to 15 residues. Trimming took 5 bases from V and 9 from J; bases not matched to a gene: 7. The CDR3 DNA reads as TGTGCCAGCAGTCGCGACAGGGGGCGGATTTCACCCCTCCACTTT. Translation gives CASSRDRGRISPLHF.

The chain has TRBV7-6 and TRBJ2-3, with no clear D. V was shortened by 5 bases and J by 0 bases, with 12 bases between the two germline ends. Germline values: CDR1 SGHVS, CDR2 FNYEAQ. CDR3 length: 15 residues. The CDR3 region has the DNA TGTGCCAGCAGCCCAGAGACTTTTAGCACAGATACGCAGTATTTT. It specifies CASSPETFSTDTQYF.

CDR3 DNA sequence: TGTGCCAGTAGTATAGAGGGGAGGCTATCCTATGGCTACACCTTC. This encodes CASSIEGRLSYGYTF. The V and J genes are TRBV19 and TRBJ1-2; the D is unclear. The CDR3 has 15 residues. V was shortened by 0 bases and J by 4 bases, with 12 bases between the two germline ends. Germline V gene data show CDR1 as LNHDA and CDR2 as SQIVND (reference sequence).

In the case of this clone: Relative to the germline gene, one junction end is altered; a read error may explain this. The chain couples TRBV19 to TRBJ2-6; a weak D match, TRBD1 (5 bases). In germline, CDR1 is LNHDA, CDR2 SQIVND (reference sequence). This CDR3 is built from 18 residues. The CDR3 nucleotides are TGTGCCAGTAGTATGGGCCAGGGTCGCCTCTCTGGTGCCAACGTCCTGACTTTC. Amino acid sequence: CASSMGQGRLSGANVLTF.

The V call is TRBV5-1, the J call TRBJ1-4; the D is unclear. Germline lookup yields CDR1 SGHRS and CDR2 YFSETQ. Trimming took off 2 bases at V and 4 bases at J, with 6 bases between the two ends. The CDR3 extends over 13 amino acids. The CDR3 loop is CASSFGGNEKLFF. CDR3 DNA sequence: TGCGCCAGCAGCTTTGGAGGTAATGAAAAACTGTTTTTT.

The rearrangement uses TRBV5-4 and TRBJ2-5; 11 bases agree with TRBD2. Per the germline V gene, CDR1 is SGHNT and CDR2 is YYREEE (reference sequence). Germline trimming cut 0 bases from V and 5 bases from J; bases unmatched to any gene: 3. The length of the CDR3 is 15 residues. The CDR3 reads CASSLVAGGPETQYF. Written as DNA, the CDR3 is TGTGCCAGCAGCTTGGTAGCGGGGGGGCCCGAGACCCAGTACTTC.

This rearrangement joins TRBV6-5 to TRBJ1-6; 12 bases are shared with TRBD1. The germline V gene has CDR1 MNHEY and CDR2 SVGAGI. The V and J ends lost 4 bases and 9 bases, in that order; junction bases with no gene match: 4. The CDR3 spans 15 residues. The CDR3 sequence: CASSSRDRGPSPLHF. The CDR3 nucleotides read TGTGCCAGCAGTTCCCGGGACAGGGGGCCTTCACCCCTCCACTTT.

This chain connects TRBV5-1 to TRBJ1-1; possibly TRBD1 for D (6 bases). Germline V gene data show CDR1 as SGHRS and CDR2 as YFSETQ. The V end lost 0 bases, the J end lost 2 bases, and 14 bases lay between the germline ends. The CDR3 has 16 residues. This chain's CDR3 is CASSLAERGRNTEAFF. Here the CDR3 DNA reads TGCGCCAGCAGCTTGGCCGAAAGGGGGAGAAACACTGAAGCTTTCTTT.

The chain couples TRBV12-3 or TRBV12-4 to TRBJ1-1; D uncertain. With 6 bases removed from V and 0 bases from J, the gap between germline ends came to 8 bases. The CDR3 contains 13 residues. The CDR3 DNA is TGTGCCAGCAGCCGCGGGGTGAACACTGAAGCTTTCTTT. This codes for CASSRGVNTEAFF.